This record covers a single TCR beta chain. The J segment lost 2 bases and the V segment lost 3 bases, leaving 5 bases of the junction unmatched. Germline V gene sequence: CDR1 SEHNR, CDR2 FQNEAQ (reference sequence). The CDR3 is 15 amino acids. Using immunoSEQ multiplex PCR, the repertoire was profiled, and TCRdb retains in-frame clones only, with some absent. The sample holds about 44,000 clones, 66% seen once. Sample time point: cycle 4 day 1 (C4D1), after 6 weeks of nivolumab. All patients relapsed after autologous stem cell transplantation, and brentuximab vedotin exposure varied. The entry originates in a study of PD-1 blockade in classical Hodgkin lymphoma.

The receptor was derived from a human donor with classical Hodgkin lymphoma. V gene TRBV7-9 combines with J gene TRBJ2-7; 9 bases agree with TRBD2. The material sequenced was peripheral blood mononuclear cells (PBMCs), taken before the fourth cycle of nivolumab. This CDR3 reads CASSFQSSGTYEQYF. CDR3 sequence (DNA): TGTGCCAGCAGCTTCCAGTCTAGCGGGACCTACGAGCAGTACTTC. Drawing the rest from reference TRBV7-9 and TRBJ2-7, the complete variable domain is DTGVSQNPRHKITKRGQNVTFRCDPISEHNRLYWYRQTLGQGPEFLTYFQNEAQLEKSRLLSDRFSAERPKGSFSTLEIQRTEQGDSAMYLCASSFQSSGTYEQYFGPGTRLTVT.